This TCR beta chain comes out of a study of molecular identifiers for immune sequencing clone quantification. It was with previously described methods and listed TCR primers that bulk TCR libraries were made. Using its own MiXCR run on the PCR reads, TCRdb lists one record per CDR3 protein. The sample records a few hundred thousand distinct CDR3 sequences, about 23% being singletons. This CDR3 has 15 amino acids. V was pared by 2 bases and J by 2 bases, with 12 bases between. From germline, CDR1 is SQVTM and CDR2 ANQGSEA. This clonotype was seen ten or more times. The receptor's source is a human donor in good health. Some libraries in this study had Jurkat cell RNA spiked in. V gene TRBV29-1 combines with J gene TRBJ2-2; D perhaps matches TRBD1 (5 bases). Sequencing was carried out using naive CD8+ T cells from blood, with Jurkat cell RNA spiked in. Subset defined: FACS-sorted CD8+CD4-CCR7+CD45RA+ naive T cells. The CDR3 sequence is CSVEWGDSNTGELFF. Written as DNA, the CDR3 is TGCAGCGTTGAATGGGGTGACAGCAACACCGGGGAGCTGTTTTTT.